Listed below are T cell receptor beta chains from one sample, sequenced in a study of blood T cell repertoires in COVID-19. TCRdb's copy holds only in-frame clones and misses some; the assay was immunoSEQ multiplex PCR. The sample holds 140,000 to 150,000 clones, just under 85% seen once. The sequencing input was peripheral blood. The receptors originated from a woman in her 40s with active or convalescent COVID-19. Both conserved end residues are part of each CDR3. The order of the fields is V gene, J gene, D gene, clone size, CDR3 DNA, CDR3 protein. The D gene is left open where the match is weak. For some rows the clone size is stated as once, few or many, or as a class when expanded; others skip it.

V gene: TRBV18
J gene: TRBJ1-2
D gene: .
clone size: .
CDR3 DNA: TGTGCCAGCTCACGACAGGCAGATGGCTACACCTTC
CDR3 protein: CASSRQADGYTF

V gene: TRBV18
J gene: TRBJ2-2
D gene: .
clone size: .
CDR3 DNA: TGTGCCAGCTCACTAATCCCCCGGGAGACCGGGGAGCTGTTTTTT
CDR3 protein: CASSLIPRETGELFF

V gene: TRBV12-5
J gene: TRBJ1-2
D gene: TRBD1
clone size: .
CDR3 DNA: TGTGCTAGTGGTTTGACGGGACAGGGGGATGGCTACACCTTC
CDR3 protein: CASGLTGQGDGYTF

V gene: TRBV11-2
J gene: TRBJ2-1
D gene: TRBD1
clone size: .
CDR3 DNA: TGTGCCAGCAGCTACCAGGGGGAATCCTACAATGAGCAGTTCTTC
CDR3 protein: CASSYQGESYNEQFF

V gene: TRBV30
J gene: TRBJ1-1
D gene: .
clone size: .
CDR3 DNA: TGTGCCTGGAGTAGTCTAGGCTACACTGAAGCTTTCTTT
CDR3 protein: CAWSSLGYTEAFF

V gene: TRBV19
J gene: TRBJ1-2
D gene: TRBD1
clone size: .
CDR3 DNA: TGTGCCGCCACGAGGCAGGGGGCAACGTGGTCGGAGGGCTACACCTTC
CDR3 protein: CAATRQGATWSEGYTF

V gene: TRBV14
J gene: TRBJ1-2
D gene: .
clone size: few
CDR3 DNA: TGTGCCAGCAGCCAAGACGGTTACAGGCGGTATGGCTACACCTTC
CDR3 protein: CASSQDGYRRYGYTF

V gene: TRBV10-3
J gene: TRBJ2-3
D gene: TRBD2
clone size: many
CDR3 DNA: TGTGCCATCAGTGTGAACCGGCGGGAGAGGGGAGATACGCAGTATTTT
CDR3 protein: CAISVNRRERGDTQYF

V gene: TRBV21-1
J gene: TRBJ2-5
D gene: .
clone size: once
CDR3 DNA: TGTGCCAGCAGCACCCGGGCACAGGGGGCGCGGGAGACCCAGTACTTC
CDR3 protein: CASSTRAQGARETQYF

V gene: TRBV3-1/TRBV3-2
J gene: TRBJ2-1
D gene: TRBD2
clone size: once
CDR3 DNA: TGTGCCAGCAGCCCCCAAGCGGGAGGGCGAAGTGAGCAGTTCTTC
CDR3 protein: CASSPQAGGRSEQFF

V gene: TRBV18
J gene: TRBJ2-7
D gene: .
clone size: .
CDR3 DNA: TGTGCCAGCTCACCACCGCAGGGGACCACCTACGAGCAGTACTTC
CDR3 protein: CASSPPQGTTYEQYF

V gene: TRBV28
J gene: TRBJ1-5
D gene: .
clone size: once
CDR3 DNA: TGTGCCAGCAGTTTATTATCAGGGTACAATCAGCCCCAGCATTTT
CDR3 protein: CASSLLSGYNQPQHF

V gene: TRBV2
J gene: TRBJ2-3
D gene: TRBD1
clone size: few
CDR3 DNA: TGTGCCAGCAGTGACCCGACAGGGGTTGCAGATACGCAGTATTTT
CDR3 protein: CASSDPTGVADTQYF

V gene: TRBV5-1
J gene: TRBJ2-3
D gene: TRBD1
clone size: .
CDR3 DNA: TGCGCCAGCAGCTTGGAAGACAGGGGCACAGATACGCAGTATTTT
CDR3 protein: CASSLEDRGTDTQYF

V gene: TRBV4-1
J gene: TRBJ1-1
D gene: TRBD1
clone size: .
CDR3 DNA: TGCGCCAGCAGCCGCCTTATACCGGGACAGGAGACTTACAACACTGAAGCTTTCTTT
CDR3 protein: CASSRLIPGQETYNTEAFF

V gene: TRBV4-1
J gene: TRBJ1-2
D gene: TRBD1
clone size: .
CDR3 DNA: TGCGCCAGCAGCCGCCGGACAGGGAGTAACTATGGCTACACCTTC
CDR3 protein: CASSRRTGSNYGYTF

V gene: TRBV7-6
J gene: TRBJ1-6
D gene: .
clone size: .
CDR3 DNA: TGTGCCAGCAGCTTAGTAGCCTCACTCGGGGTTAATTCACCCCTCCACTTT
CDR3 protein: CASSLVASLGVNSPLHF